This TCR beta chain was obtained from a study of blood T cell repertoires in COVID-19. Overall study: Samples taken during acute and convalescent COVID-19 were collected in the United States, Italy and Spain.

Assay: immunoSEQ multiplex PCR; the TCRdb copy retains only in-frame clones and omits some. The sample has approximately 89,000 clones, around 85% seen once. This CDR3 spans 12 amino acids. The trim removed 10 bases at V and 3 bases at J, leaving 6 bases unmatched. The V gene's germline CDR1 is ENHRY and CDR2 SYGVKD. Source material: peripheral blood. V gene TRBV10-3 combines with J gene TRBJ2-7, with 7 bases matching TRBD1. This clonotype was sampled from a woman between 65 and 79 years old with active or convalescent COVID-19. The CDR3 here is CATQGVNYEQYF. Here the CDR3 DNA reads TGTGCCACCCAGGGGGTCAACTACGAGCAGTACTTC.